This TCR beta chain was sequenced for a study of blood T cell repertoires in COVID-19. Study at large: The study drew acute and convalescent COVID-19 samples from the United States, Italy and Spain. Sources were T cells, B-cell-depleted T cells, or PBMCs; the material itself was cDNA or gDNA.

Original analysis: It was from reference gene primer amplification that nucleated cell counts were estimated. Repertoires were generated with immunoSEQ multiplex PCR, while TCRdb's copy carries only in-frame clones and drops some. That table supplies the V and J calls and clone size; D and trimming were determined from the DNA. The table has 250,000 to 300,000 clones, 86% seen once. Germline V gene sequence: CDR1 LNHDA, CDR2 SQIVND (reference sequence). The CDR3 has 15 residues. With V trimmed by 3 bases and J by 1 base, 4 bases remained unmatched. Enrolment of Seattle patients took place during active infection, and they were followed longitudinally.

The sequence came from a woman in her 70s with COVID-19, enrolled during active disease. This chain links TRBV19 with TRBJ1-1; TRBD1 aligns across 8 bases. The sequencing input was peripheral blood. The CDR3 region is CASSIRGLENTEAFF. The CDR3 nucleotides read TGTGCCAGTAGTATCAGGGGGCTAGAGAACACTGAAGCTTTCTTT.